These 3 T cell receptor beta chains came from one sample sequenced in a study of CD8+ T cells in alopecia areata. In each case, RNA was isolated and then reverse transcribed into cDNA as the sequencing template. Measured with immunoSEQ multiplex PCR; TCRdb has only the in-frame clones, and not every one. The table records some 180,000 clones, about 53% of them present only once. The treatment here: oral pan-JAK inhibitor, 5-10 mg twice daily. The material sequenced was CD8+ T cells sorted from blood, taken at week 24, from a patient treated with tofacitinib. Every receptor here comes from a human donor with alopecia areata.

This clone was found a few times. The chain is built from TRBV6-5 and TRBJ2-2; unclear D gene. Trimming cost V 2 bases and J 5 bases, with 3 bases left between them. The CDR3 is made up of 12 amino acids. CDR1 and CDR2 (germline): MNHEY, SVGAGI. The CDR3 here is CASSYVTGELFF. The CDR3 DNA reads as TGTGCCAGCAGTTACGTGACCGGGGAGCTGTTTTTT.

The rearrangement joins TRBV13 to TRBJ2-3, with 7 bases matching TRBD2. V dropped 3 bases and J dropped 3; count of bases not matched to a gene: 0. There are 13 residues in the CDR3. Germline CDR1 is PRHDT and CDR2 is FYEKMQ (reference sequence). The CDR3 nucleotides are TGTGCCAGCAGCTTCGGGGGGACAGATACGCAGTATTTT. Protein sequence: CASSFGGTDTQYF. Combining the CDR3 with reference TRBV13 and TRBJ2-3 gives the whole variable domain AAGVIQSPRHLIKEKRETATLKCYPIPRHDTVYWYQQGPGQDPQFLISFYEKMQSDKGSIPDRFSAQQFSDYHSELNMSSLELGDSALYFCASSFGGTDTQYFGPGTRLTVL.

The genes are TRBV30 and TRBJ1-1; D gene unclear. CDR1 GTSNPN and CDR2 SVGIG come from the germline V gene (reference sequence). CDR3 length equals 11 residues. Trimming cost V 1 base and J 5 bases, with 5 bases left between them. The CDR3 is CAWSGLTEAFF. CDR3 nucleotides: TGTGCCTGGAGTGGCTTAACTGAAGCTTTCTTT. The whole variable domain, remainder taken from reference TRBV30 and TRBJ1-1, is SQTIHQWPATLVQPVGSPLSLECTVEGTSNPNLYWYRQAAGRGLQLLFYSVGIGQISSEVPQNLSASRPQDRQFILSSKKLLLSDSGFYLCAWSGLTEAFFGQGTRLTVV.